A selection of T cell receptor beta chains follows, all from one sample in a study of cytomegalovirus exposure and HLA in healthy donors. TCRdb keeps only in-frame clones here, not all; method: immunoSEQ multiplex PCR. The sample lists 250,000 to 300,000 clones, around 89% seen once, with 0.35% to 0.45% in the top ten. The source material was PBMCs. The receptor source for this set is a woman aged 18-29 years in good health and CMV-seronegative. The CDR3 runs from the conserved cysteine through the conserved F or W. A D gene is named only where the DNA matches it firmly. Rows give clone size only sometimes, using once, few, many, or a class for an expanded clone.

D gene: .; J gene: TRBJ2-1; clone size: .; V gene: TRBV7-3; CDR3 protein: CASSLRPDEQFF; CDR3 DNA: TGTGCCAGCAGCTTAAGGCCAGATGAGCAGTTCTTC
D gene: .; J gene: TRBJ2-3; clone size: .; V gene: TRBV27; CDR3 protein: CASSFDWAADIPDTQYF; CDR3 DNA: TGTGCCAGCAGTTTTGATTGGGCAGCGGATATACCAGATACGCAGTATTTT
D gene: .; J gene: TRBJ2-5; clone size: .; V gene: TRBV5-1; CDR3 protein: CASSLNNQETQYF; CDR3 DNA: TGCGCCAGCAGCTTGAACAACCAAGAGACCCAGTACTTC
D gene: TRBD2; J gene: TRBJ2-2; clone size: once; V gene: TRBV27; CDR3 protein: CASSSLQSGGVRELFF; CDR3 DNA: TGTGCCAGCAGTTCCCTACAAAGCGGGGGGGTAAGGGAGCTGTTTTTT
D gene: TRBD1; J gene: TRBJ1-6; clone size: .; V gene: TRBV28; CDR3 protein: CASSYDRAGNSPLHF; CDR3 DNA: TGTGCCAGCAGTTACGACAGGGCCGGGAATTCACCCCTCCACTTT
D gene: TRBD1; J gene: TRBJ1-6; clone size: .; V gene: TRBV19; CDR3 protein: CASSRNDRGQGSPLHF; CDR3 DNA: TGTGCCAGTAGTAGAAACGACAGGGGGCAAGGTTCACCCCTCCACTTT
D gene: .; J gene: TRBJ1-5; clone size: .; V gene: TRBV13; CDR3 protein: CASSSRGDQPQHF; CDR3 DNA: TGTGCCAGCAGCTCCAGGGGAGACCAGCCCCAGCATTTT
D gene: TRBD2; J gene: TRBJ2-2; clone size: .; V gene: TRBV2; CDR3 protein: CATSRTSGSTGELFF; CDR3 DNA: TGTGCCACCTCAAGGACTAGCGGAAGTACCGGGGAGCTGTTTTTT
D gene: .; J gene: TRBJ1-4; clone size: few; V gene: TRBV19; CDR3 protein: CASSINSNEKLFF; CDR3 DNA: TGTGCCAGTAGTATAAACAGTAATGAAAAACTGTTTTTT
D gene: .; J gene: TRBJ2-2; clone size: .; V gene: TRBV5-4; CDR3 protein: CASSLHTNAGELFF; CDR3 DNA: TGTGCCAGCAGCTTGCACACCAACGCCGGGGAGCTGTTTTTT
D gene: .; J gene: TRBJ2-1; clone size: .; V gene: TRBV18; CDR3 protein: CASSETGYNEQFF; CDR3 DNA: TGTGCCAGCTCAGAGACTGGGTACAATGAGCAGTTCTTC
D gene: TRBD1; J gene: TRBJ2-2; clone size: .; V gene: TRBV7-2; CDR3 protein: CASSLPRDRADTGELFF; CDR3 DNA: TGTGCCAGCAGCTTACCTCGGGACAGGGCCGACACCGGGGAGCTGTTTTTT
D gene: .; J gene: TRBJ2-1; clone size: .; V gene: TRBV7-9; CDR3 protein: CASSYDGSSYNEQFF; CDR3 DNA: TGTGCCAGCAGCTACGACGGGAGCTCCTACAATGAGCAGTTCTTC
D gene: .; J gene: TRBJ1-2; clone size: .; V gene: TRBV7-9; CDR3 protein: CASSRSGDKGYTF; CDR3 DNA: TGTGCCAGCAGCAGATCAGGGGATAAAGGCTACACCTTC
D gene: .; J gene: TRBJ1-1; clone size: .; V gene: TRBV27; CDR3 protein: CASRVRENTEAFF; CDR3 DNA: TGTGCCAGCAGGGTCCGGGAGAACACTGAAGCTTTCTTT
D gene: TRBD1; J gene: TRBJ2-7; clone size: .; V gene: TRBV18; CDR3 protein: CASSPQRQGPYEQYF; CDR3 DNA: TGTGCCAGCTCACCACAACGACAGGGTCCCTACGAGCAGTACTTC
D gene: TRBD2; J gene: TRBJ2-7; clone size: once; V gene: TRBV7-8; CDR3 protein: CASSFPSGTSGGGSYEQYF; CDR3 DNA: TGTGCCAGCAGCTTTCCCTCCGGGACTAGCGGGGGAGGGTCCTACGAGCAGTACTTC
D gene: TRBD1; J gene: TRBJ1-2; clone size: .; V gene: TRBV7-9; CDR3 protein: CASSGGRDRIDGYTF; CDR3 DNA: TGTGCCAGCAGCGGAGGCCGGGACAGGATCGATGGCTACACCTTC
D gene: .; J gene: TRBJ1-4; clone size: .; V gene: TRBV6-6; CDR3 protein: CASRENEKLFF; CDR3 DNA: TGTGCCAGCAGAGAGAATGAAAAACTGTTTTTT
D gene: TRBD1; J gene: TRBJ1-6; clone size: .; V gene: TRBV6-1; CDR3 protein: CASSETAGGSSPLHF; CDR3 DNA: TGTGCCAGCAGTGAAACGGCAGGGGGAAGTTCACCCCTCCACTTT
D gene: .; J gene: TRBJ2-7; clone size: .; V gene: TRBV2; CDR3 protein: CASSGDSYEQYF; CDR3 DNA: TGTGCCAGCAGCGGGGACTCCTACGAGCAGTACTTC
D gene: TRBD1; J gene: TRBJ1-4; clone size: .; V gene: TRBV6-1; CDR3 protein: CASSGRQGGNEKLFF; CDR3 DNA: TGTGCCAGCAGTGGCCGGCAGGGGGGTAATGAAAAACTGTTTTTT
D gene: TRBD1; J gene: TRBJ2-6; clone size: .; V gene: TRBV13; CDR3 protein: CASSRGQGAVPGANVLTF; CDR3 DNA: TGTGCCAGCAGCAGGGGTCAGGGGGCAGTTCCTGGGGCCAACGTCCTGACTTTC
D gene: .; J gene: TRBJ2-1; clone size: .; V gene: TRBV6-1; CDR3 protein: CASSDANQGHEQFF; CDR3 DNA: TGTGCCAGCAGTGACGCAAACCAGGGCCATGAGCAGTTCTTC
D gene: .; J gene: TRBJ1-6; clone size: .; V gene: TRBV5-4; CDR3 protein: CASSREGGGRIGSPLHF; CDR3 DNA: TGTGCCAGCAGCCGGGAGGGCGGGGGGCGAATTGGTTCACCCCTCCACTTT